The source of this T cell receptor beta chain is a study of T cells after yellow fever vaccination. TCRdb reanalysed the 5' RACE reads using MiXCR and keeps one entry per CDR3 protein. The sample yields approximately 170,000 distinct CDR3 sequences, roughly 11% seen once. This clonotype turned up a few times. Germline V gene data show CDR1 as SGDLS and CDR2 as YYNGEE. The CDR3 is made up of 13 amino acids. V shed 4 bases and J 6 bases; nucleotides not matched to a gene: 6. Sequencing used CD8+ T cells sorted from PBMCs, obtained 15 days after the yellow fever booster vaccination. This rearrangement joins TRBV9 to TRBJ2-7; TRBD1 matches at 8 bases. This clonotype originated in a man between 18 and 29 years old who received the YFV17D yellow fever vaccine. In nucleotides, the CDR3 is TGTGCCAGCAGCTTAGGACAGGGTTTCGAGCAGTACTTC. The encoded protein is CASSLGQGFEQYF.